This T cell receptor (beta chain) came from a study of spatial heterogeneity in lung cancer. V was cut by 4 bases and J by 8 bases, with 14 bases left in between. The CDR3 contains 14 residues. The germline gives CDR1 LGHNA, CDR2 YNFKEQ. This clonotype has just one count. Time point indicated: sample taken at primary tumor resection. TCRs were sequenced from unsorted whole RNA of tumor, nontumor lung or PBMC. The donors were 72 patients with non-small cell lung cancer that was early-stage and untreated. MiXCR, run by TCRdb on the 5' RACE reads, gives a single entry per CDR3 protein. The sample lists about 26,000 distinct CDR3 sequences, around 13% occurring once.

The sequence derives from a female donor with early-stage non-small cell lung cancer. The sample was PBMCs, taken at surgery. The genes are TRBV4-2 and TRBJ2-2; TRBD1 might be the D (6 bases). CDR3 coding DNA: TGTGCCAGCAGCCCCCATCGGACAGATGGGGAGCTGTTTTTT. It yields the protein CASSPHRTDGELFF.